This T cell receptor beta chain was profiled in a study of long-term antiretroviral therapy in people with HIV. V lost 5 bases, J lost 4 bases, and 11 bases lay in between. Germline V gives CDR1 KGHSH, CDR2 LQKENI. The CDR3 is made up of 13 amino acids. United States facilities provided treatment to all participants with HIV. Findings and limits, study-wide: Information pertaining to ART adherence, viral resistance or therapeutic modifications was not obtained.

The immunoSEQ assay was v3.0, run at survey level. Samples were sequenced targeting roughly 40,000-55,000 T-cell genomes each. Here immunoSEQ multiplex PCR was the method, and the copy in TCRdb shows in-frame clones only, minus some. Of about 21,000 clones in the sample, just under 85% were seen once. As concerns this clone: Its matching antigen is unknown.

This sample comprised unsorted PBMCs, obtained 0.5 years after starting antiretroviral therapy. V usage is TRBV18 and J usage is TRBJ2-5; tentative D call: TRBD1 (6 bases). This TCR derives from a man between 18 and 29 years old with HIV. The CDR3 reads CASSGQSAETQYF. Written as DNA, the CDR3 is TGTGCCAGCTCAGGACAGAGCGCAGAGACCCAGTACTTC. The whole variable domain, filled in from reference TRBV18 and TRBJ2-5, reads NAGVMQNPRHLVRRRGQEARLRCSPMKGHSHVYWYRQLPEEGLKFMVYLQKENIIDESGMPKERFSAEFPKEGPSILRIQQVVRGDSAAYFCASSGQSAETQYFGPGTRLLVL.